This entry lists 30 T cell receptor beta chains sequenced from one sample in a study of shared clonotypes between healthy human individuals. CD45RO-negative CD8 cells positively selected for CCR7 made up the naive population, which excluded terminally differentiated effector memory CD45RA+ cells. The table came from immunoSEQ multiplex PCR; TCRdb's copy has only in-frame clones and leaves some out. The repertoire consists of roughly 2.1 million clones, with under 95% occurring once and the leading ten covering around 1.7%. Sequencing input: naive CD8+ T cells from PBMCs. These receptors were obtained from a man younger than 30 in good health. Some clones in this sample may be carry-over from other donors' samples.

The DNA of the CDR3 is TGTGCCAGCAGCCACGGACAGGGGGATCTAGATGGCTACACCTTC. This gives the protein CASSHGQGDLDGYTF. The chain is built from TRBV4-2 and TRBJ1-2; 10 bases line up with TRBD1. The CDR3 runs to 15 residues. CDR1 is LGHNA, CDR2 YNFKEQ, per germline. With V trimmed by 3 bases and J by 6 bases, 7 bases remained unmatched.

The rearrangement uses TRBV4-3 and TRBJ1-5; 8 bases map to TRBD1. Germline V gene data show CDR1 as LGHNA and CDR2 as YSLEER. The CDR3 spans 15 residues. Trimming at V came to 2 bases and at J to 3 bases, leaving 3 bases not matched to a gene. The CDR3 loop is CASSQLTGVNQPQHF. DNA for the CDR3: TGCGCCAGCAGCCAACTGACAGGGGTCAATCAGCCCCAGCATTTT.

The J gene is TRBJ2-1, the V gene TRBV11-2, with a tentative D call TRBD1 (6 bases). The CDR3 has 14 residues. Germline CDR1 reads SGHAT; CDR2 reads FQNNGV. Trimming shortened V by 2 bases and J by 8 bases, and 13 bases separated the two germline ends. The CDR3 spells CASSLWAGDDEQFF. The CDR3 DNA sequence: TGTGCCAGCAGCTTATGGGCAGGGGATGATGAGCAGTTCTTC.

The chain employs TRBV10-3 and TRBJ2-7; 8 bases align to TRBD1. Germline loops: CDR1 ENHRY, CDR2 SYGVKD. Trimming cost V 11 bases and J 6 bases; bases outside gene matches: 9. The CDR3 has 12 amino acids. Here the CDR3 DNA reads TGTGCCGCCGGACAGGGATTGGGCGAGCAGTACTTC. The encoded protein is CAAGQGLGEQYF.

Worth noting for this clone: Other DNA sequences within the sample encode an identical CDR3. The rearrangement links TRBV4-1 to TRBJ1-1, with D unclear. The germline V gene encodes CDR1 MGHRA and CDR2 YSYEKL. CDR3 size: 15 residues. The germline V and J ends were trimmed by 0 bases and 0 bases, with 8 bases remaining between them. For the CDR3, the DNA is TGCGCCAGCAGCCAAGATGGTAGGGTGAACACTGAAGCTTTCTTT. Its translation: CASSQDGRVNTEAFF.

J is TRBJ2-1 and V is TRBV4-2; 7 nucleotides match TRBD2. The CDR3 runs to 16 residues. Trimming took 1 base from V and 7 from J; bases not matched to a gene: 10. Germline CDR1 reads LGHNA; CDR2 reads YNFKEQ. The CDR3 protein is CASSQAAGEGPNEQFF. The CDR3 DNA reads TGTGCCAGCAGCCAAGCTGCGGGGGAGGGCCCTAATGAGCAGTTCTTC.

The chain joins TRBV11-3 to TRBJ2-7; D not certain. V was cut by 1 base and J by 4 bases, with 8 bases left in between. Germline CDR1 reads SGHNT; CDR2 reads YENEEA. The CDR3 contains 13 residues. The CDR3 DNA reads as TGTGCCAGCAGCTTAGGGGTCCTTTACGAGCAGTACTTC. Its protein product is CASSLGVLYEQYF.

As regards this clone: The same CDR3 arises from other DNA sequences in this sample as well. CDR3 nucleotides: TGTGCCAGCAGCCTGAGGGATTCCTACGAGCAGTACTTC. It encodes CASSLRDSYEQYF. This chain links TRBV7-6 with TRBJ2-7; perhaps TRBD2 as D (5 bases). The CDR3 length is 13 residues. In germline, CDR1 is SGHVS, CDR2 FNYEAQ. The V end was cut by 5 bases, the J end by 1 base, with 9 bases between.

The chain has TRBV13 and TRBJ2-1; the match to TRBD2 covers 9 bases. Germline assignment: CDR1 PRHDT and CDR2 FYEKMQ (reference sequence). The CDR3 extends over 15 amino acids. V gave up 5 bases and J gave up 6 bases; unmatched junction bases: 8. The CDR3 DNA follows: TGTGCCAGCAGCCCTCGGGCGGGAGGGCCCAATGAGCAGTTCTTC. Its translation: CASSPRAGGPNEQFF.

The gene calls are TRBV9 and TRBJ2-1, with D tentatively TRBD2 (5 bases). CDR1 is SGDLS and CDR2 is YYNGEE in the germline V gene. Trimming took off 0 bases at V and 0 bases at J, with 10 bases between the two ends. The CDR3 is 16 amino acids. The DNA of the CDR3 is TGTGCCAGCAGCGTAGCTGAGGGCAGCTCCTACAATGAGCAGTTCTTC. It is translated as CASSVAEGSSYNEQFF.

The CDR3 loop is CASSQDRTGVEQYF. CDR3 in DNA: TGTGCCAGCAGTCAGGACAGGACCGGAGTAGAGCAGTACTTC. The J gene is TRBJ2-7, the V gene TRBV27; 7 bases line up with TRBD1. Trimming took 5 bases from V and 7 from J; bases not matched to a gene: 11. CDR3 length: 14 residues. Looked up from germline, CDR1 is MNHEY and CDR2 is SMNVEV (reference sequence).

This chain links TRBV6-4 with TRBJ2-1, with 10 positions matching TRBD2. Germline V gene lookup returns CDR1 MRHNA and CDR2 SNTAGT. The ends lost 3 bases at V and 4 bases at J; junction bases unmatched: 15. The CDR3 loop spans 19 amino acids. CDR3 in amino acids: CASSDRLASGSSGYNEQFF. In DNA, the CDR3 is TGTGCCAGCAGTGATCGTTTAGCTAGCGGGAGTTCTGGATACAATGAGCAGTTCTTC.

V and J are TRBV4-3 and TRBJ2-7; TRBD1 aligns across 8 bases. The germline V gene has CDR1 LGHNA and CDR2 YSLEER. J lost 2 bases, V lost 1 base, and 10 bases had no gene match. The CDR3 consists of 17 residues. The CDR3 region is CASSQGTGYPNTYEQYF. DNA for the CDR3: TGCGCCAGCAGCCAAGGGACAGGGTACCCGAACACCTACGAGCAGTACTTC.

The chain uses TRBV4-3 and TRBJ2-1; 7 nucleotides line up with TRBD2. Germline-derived CDR1 and CDR2 are LGHNA and YSLEER. V dropped 0 bases and J dropped 9; count of bases not matched to a gene: 5. CDR3 length equals 14 residues. In DNA, the CDR3 is TGCGCCAGCAGCCAAGAGGGACTAAGCGCTGAGCAGTTCTTC. It is translated as CASSQEGLSAEQFF.

This clone has a handful of counts. V usage is TRBV10-2 and J usage is TRBJ2-2; D is ambiguous. The V and J ends lost 4 bases and 6 bases respectively, with 3 bases between them. The CDR3 is made up of 11 amino acids. The germline CDR1 and CDR2 sequences are WSHSY and SAAADI. In DNA, the CDR3 is TGCGCCAGCAGTGCCCCCGGGGAGCTGTTTTTT. Translated: CASSAPGELFF.

J is TRBJ2-7 and V is TRBV27; 7 bases fit TRBD1. The CDR3 is made up of 13 amino acids. Trimming took 5 bases from V and 6 from J; bases not matched to a gene: 7. Germline V gene sequence: CDR1 MNHEY, CDR2 SMNVEV (reference sequence). In DNA form, the CDR3 reads TGTGCCAGCAGTGCCCTCACAGGGGTCGAGCAGTACTTC. As protein: CASSALTGVEQYF.

This clone came up once. The chain joins TRBV7-8 to TRBJ2-7; the match to TRBD1 covers 7 bases. The J segment lost 2 bases and the V segment lost 4 bases, leaving 11 bases of the junction unmatched. The germline gives CDR1 SGHVS, CDR2 FQNEAQ. CDR3 length equals 16 residues. CDR3 DNA: TGTGCCAGCAGCTGGCCCGGGACAGAGACTCCCTACGAGCAGTACTTC. This gives the protein CASSWPGTETPYEQYF.

The rearrangement joins TRBV9 to TRBJ2-7; D is ambiguous. Between the trimmed V and J ends, which lost 0 bases and 3 bases, there was a span of 10 bases. Looked up from germline, CDR1 is SGDLS and CDR2 is YYNGEE. This CDR3 is 14 amino acids long. CDR3 sequence reads: CASSVEGGDYEQYF. CDR3 nucleotide sequence: TGTGCCAGCAGCGTAGAGGGTGGGGACTACGAGCAGTACTTC.

The rearrangement joins TRBV28 to TRBJ1-5; D may be TRBD1 (6 bases). V gave up 6 bases and J gave up 4 bases, with 13 bases separating them. In germline, CDR1 is MDHEN, CDR2 SYDVKM. The CDR3 length is 14 residues. CDR3 in amino acids: CASRQQGENQPQHF. The CDR3 nucleotides are TGTGCCAGCAGGCAACAGGGAGAAAATCAGCCCCAGCATTTT.

The rearrangement uses TRBV7-9 and TRBJ1-1; 9 bases map to TRBD1. The germline CDR1 and CDR2 sequences are SEHNR and FQNEAQ (reference sequence). The junction had 8 bases not matched to a gene; V was cut back by 5 bases and J by 4 bases. This CDR3 is 15 amino acids long. The CDR3 here is CASSPIQTGGTEAFF. The CDR3, as DNA: TGTGCCAGCAGCCCAATACAGACAGGGGGCACTGAAGCTTTCTTT.

This sequence joins TRBV4-1 and TRBJ1-2; no definite D call. The CDR3 sequence is 15 residues long. The V end lost 1 base, the J end lost 5 bases, and 14 bases lay between the germline ends. Germline V gene lookup returns CDR1 MGHRA and CDR2 YSYEKL. In nucleotides, the CDR3 is TGCGCCAGCAGCCAAGTTCTGGGGAGTGGGTATGGCTACACCTTC. Protein product: CASSQVLGSGYGYTF.

The V and J genes are TRBV11-1 and TRBJ1-1; maybe TRBD1 (6 bases). V gave up 5 bases and J gave up 2 bases, with 18 bases separating them. Germline CDR1 reads SGHAT; CDR2 reads FQDESV (reference sequence). CDR3 length equals 16 residues. In DNA form, the CDR3 reads TGTGCCAGCAGCCCATCCTGGGGGGCGAGAAACACTGAAGCTTTCTTT. This codes for CASSPSWGARNTEAFF.

Comments on this clone: The sample holds other DNA sequences that translate to the same CDR3. The gene calls are TRBV27 and TRBJ2-1; D is unclear. CDR3 length: 12 residues. Trimming removed 3 bases from V and 5 bases from J, with 5 bases in between. The germline V gene encodes CDR1 MNHEY and CDR2 SMNVEV (reference sequence). In nucleotides, the CDR3 is TGTGCCAGCAGTTTTGGGAACAATGAGCAGTTCTTC. This translates into CASSFGNNEQFF.

This clone was seen a single time. This chain connects TRBV4-2 to TRBJ2-7; 13 nucleotides align to TRBD2. The CDR3 length is 15 residues. Germline V lookup: CDR1 LGHNA, CDR2 YNFKEQ. V lost 3 bases, J lost 3 bases, and 2 bases stayed unmatched. CDR3 residues: CASSQGTSGNYEQYF. The CDR3 DNA is TGTGCCAGCAGCCAGGGGACTAGCGGGAACTACGAGCAGTACTTC.

The chain has TRBV25-1 and TRBJ2-1; TRBD2 matches at 8 bases. Germline V gene sequence: CDR1 MGHDK, CDR2 SYGVNS. The CDR3 is made up of 17 amino acids. Germline trimming cut 6 bases from V and 1 base from J; bases unmatched to any gene: 11. The CDR3 protein is CASSHRYAGGSYNEQFF. For the CDR3, the DNA is TGTGCCAGCAGCCACCGCTACGCGGGAGGTTCCTACAATGAGCAGTTCTTC.

This chain connects TRBV19 to TRBJ2-4; D might be TRBD1 or TRBD2, each matching 6 bases. The CDR3 is 16 residues long. V lost 3 bases and J 1 base, leaving 13 bases between the germline ends. The germline gives CDR1 LNHDA, CDR2 SQIVND (reference sequence). The CDR3 here is CASSIVPGAAKNIQYF. The CDR3 DNA is TGTGCCAGTAGTATCGTCCCGGGGGCGGCCAAAAACATTCAGTACTTC.

The chain carries TRBV27 and TRBJ1-2; D may be TRBD1 (5 bases). Germline CDR1 reads MNHEY; CDR2 reads SMNVEV (reference sequence). Trimming stripped 7 bases from V and 8 bases from J, with 26 bases between. CDR3 size: 16 residues. Here the CDR3 DNA reads TGTGCCAGCACTTTCATAACCCAGGGATCGTTCCGGGGCTACACCTTC. Translating it yields CASTFITQGSFRGYTF.

This chain uses TRBV30 with TRBJ2-1, with D tentatively TRBD1 or TRBD2 (5 bases each). The ends were cut back, 2 bases at V and 8 bases at J, with 13 bases in the middle. This CDR3 spans 13 amino acids. Germline loops: CDR1 GTSNPN, CDR2 SVGIG (reference sequence). The CDR3 sequence is CAWSMGDGDEQFF. As DNA, the CDR3 is TGTGCCTGGAGTATGGGGGATGGGGATGAGCAGTTCTTC.

The V gene is TRBV19, the J gene TRBJ2-7, with 8 bases lining up with TRBD2. The CDR3 has 14 amino acids. Germline lookup yields CDR1 LNHDA and CDR2 SQIVND (reference sequence). With V trimmed by 4 bases and J by 3 bases, 5 bases remained unmatched. The CDR3 spells CASSNPREDYEQYF. CDR3 coding DNA: TGTGCCAGTAGTAATCCGCGGGAGGACTACGAGCAGTACTTC.

V is TRBV7-2 and J is TRBJ2-3, with TRBD2 matching over 7 bases. Germline V gene data show CDR1 as SGHTA and CDR2 as FQGNSA. V lost 5 bases to trimming and J lost 2 bases; unmatched junction nucleotides: 7. The length of the CDR3 is 15 residues. CDR3 sequence reads: CASSHRDYSTDTQYF. The CDR3 nucleotides are TGTGCCAGCAGCCACCGGGACTACTCCACAGATACGCAGTATTTT.